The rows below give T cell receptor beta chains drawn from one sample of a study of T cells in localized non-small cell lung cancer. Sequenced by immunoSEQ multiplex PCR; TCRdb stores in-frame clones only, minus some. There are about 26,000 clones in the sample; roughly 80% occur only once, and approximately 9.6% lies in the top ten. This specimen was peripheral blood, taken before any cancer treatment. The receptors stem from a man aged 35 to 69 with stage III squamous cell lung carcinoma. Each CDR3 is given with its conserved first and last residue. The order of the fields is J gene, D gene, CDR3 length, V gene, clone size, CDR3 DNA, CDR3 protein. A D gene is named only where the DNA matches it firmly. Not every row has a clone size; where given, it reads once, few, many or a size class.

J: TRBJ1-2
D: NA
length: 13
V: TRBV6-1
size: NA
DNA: TGTGCCAGCAGTGGGACAGCTCTGTATGGCTACACCTTC
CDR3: CASSGTALYGYTF

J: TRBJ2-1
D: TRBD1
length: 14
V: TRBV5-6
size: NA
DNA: TGTGCCAGCAGCGTCGGGACAGTATACAATGAGCAGTTCTTC
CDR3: CASSVGTVYNEQFF

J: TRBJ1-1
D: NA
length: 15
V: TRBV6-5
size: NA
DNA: TGTGCCAGCAGTTACTCGATGGCAGGTAACACTGAAGCTTTCTTT
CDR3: CASSYSMAGNTEAFF

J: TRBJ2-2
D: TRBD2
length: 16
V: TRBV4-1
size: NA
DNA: TGCGCCAGCAGCCCCGCTAGCGGGGGGCTTACCGGGGAGCTGTTTTTT
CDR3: CASSPASGGLTGELFF

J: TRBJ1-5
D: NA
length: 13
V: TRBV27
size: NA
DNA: TGTGCCAGCAGTCGCTTGGGTGATCAGCCCCAGCATTTT
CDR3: CASSRLGDQPQHF

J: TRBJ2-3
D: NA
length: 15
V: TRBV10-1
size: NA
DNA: TGCGCCAGCAGTGGGCTAGCCGGAGGAACAGATACGCAGTATTTT
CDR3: CASSGLAGGTDTQYF

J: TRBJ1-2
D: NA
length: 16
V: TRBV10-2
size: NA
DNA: TGCGCCAGCTCACTCTCCGGGACACCTCCTAACTATGGCTACACCTTC
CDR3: CASSLSGTPPNYGYTF

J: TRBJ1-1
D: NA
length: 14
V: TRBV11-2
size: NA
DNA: TGTGCCAGCAGCGCCCCGGATTTAGGCTCTGAAGCTTTCTTT
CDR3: CASSAPDLGSEAFF

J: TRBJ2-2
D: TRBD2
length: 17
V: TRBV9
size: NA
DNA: TGTGCCAGCAGCGCCGGGACTACCTCCGGGAGGACCGGGGAGCTGTTTTTT
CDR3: CASSAGTTSGRTGELFF

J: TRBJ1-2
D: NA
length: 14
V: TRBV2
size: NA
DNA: TGTGCCAGCAGTGAACTAGGTGAAGTTGGTGGCTACACCTTC
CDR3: CASSELGEVGGYTF

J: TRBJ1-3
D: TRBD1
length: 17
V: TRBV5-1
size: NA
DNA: TGCGCCAGCAGCTTGGAGCAGGGGGGAAGCTCTGGAAACACCATATATTTT
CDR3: CASSLEQGGSSGNTIYF

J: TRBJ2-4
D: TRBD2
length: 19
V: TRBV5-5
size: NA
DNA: TGTGCCAGCAGCTTAGCGGGAGGGGATACGAGGATAGCCAAAAACATTCAGTACTTC
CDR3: CASSLAGGDTRIAKNIQYF

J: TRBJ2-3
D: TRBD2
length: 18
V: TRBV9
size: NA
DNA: TGTGCCAGCAGCGTAGGGACTAGCGGGAGGGCCAGCACAGATACGCAGTATTTT
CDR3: CASSVGTSGRASTDTQYF

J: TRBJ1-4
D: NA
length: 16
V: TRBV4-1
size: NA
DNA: TGCGCCAGCAGCCCCCCACTGGGATCAACTAATGAAAAACTGTTTTTT
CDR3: CASSPPLGSTNEKLFF

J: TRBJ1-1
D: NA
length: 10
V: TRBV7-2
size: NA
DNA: TGTGCCAGTGGGGGGACTGAAGCTTTCTTT
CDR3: CASGGTEAFF

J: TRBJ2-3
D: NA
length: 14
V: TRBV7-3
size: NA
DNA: TGTGCCAGCAGCTTAACGGGAGGAACGAATACGCAGTATTTT
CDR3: CASSLTGGTNTQYF

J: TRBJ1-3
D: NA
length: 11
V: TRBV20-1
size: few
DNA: TGCAGTGCTAGAGTGAGAAACACCATATATTTT
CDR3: CSARVRNTIYF

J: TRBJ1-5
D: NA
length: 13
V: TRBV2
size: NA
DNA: TGTGCCAGCAGTGGGGCAGGGGTCCAGCCCCAGCATTTT
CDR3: CASSGAGVQPQHF

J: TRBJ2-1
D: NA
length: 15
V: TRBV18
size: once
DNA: TGTGCCAGCTCACTTGTGGCGGAAGGACACAATGAGCAGTTCTTC
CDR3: CASSLVAEGHNEQFF

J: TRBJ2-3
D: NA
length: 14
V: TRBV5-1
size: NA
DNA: TGCGCCAGCAGCTTGATCCAAACAACAGATACGCAGTATTTT
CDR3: CASSLIQTTDTQYF

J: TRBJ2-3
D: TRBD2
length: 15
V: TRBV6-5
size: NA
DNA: TGTGCCAGCAGTGGGAGGGGACTAGACACAGATACGCAGTATTTT
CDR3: CASSGRGLDTDTQYF

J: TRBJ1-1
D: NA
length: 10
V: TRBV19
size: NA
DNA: TGTGCCAGTAGAGTGCCGGGAGGAACCTTT
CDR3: CASRVPGGTF

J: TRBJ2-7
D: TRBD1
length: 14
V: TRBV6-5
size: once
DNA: TGTGCCAGCAGTAGGAAGGGACAGAACTACGAGCAGTACTTC
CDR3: CASSRKGQNYEQYF

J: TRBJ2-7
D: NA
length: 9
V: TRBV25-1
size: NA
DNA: TGTGCCAGCACGGCCGAGCAGTACTTC
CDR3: CASTAEQYF

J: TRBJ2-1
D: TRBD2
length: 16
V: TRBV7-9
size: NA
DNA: TGTGCCAGCAGCCACACTAGCGACCTATCCTACAATGAGCAGTTCTTC
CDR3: CASSHTSDLSYNEQFF

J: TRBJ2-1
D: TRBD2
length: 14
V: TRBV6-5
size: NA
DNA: TGTGCCAGCAGCAGTCTAGCGGGATTCAATGAGCAGTTCTTC
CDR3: CASSSLAGFNEQFF

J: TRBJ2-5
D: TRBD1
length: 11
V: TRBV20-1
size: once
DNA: TGCAGTGCTCCGACAGGGGTCCGGCAGTACTTC
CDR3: CSAPTGVRQYF

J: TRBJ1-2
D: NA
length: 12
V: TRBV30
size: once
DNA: TGTGCCTGGGCCCAAACCACGTCTGGCTACACCTTC
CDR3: CAWAQTTSGYTF

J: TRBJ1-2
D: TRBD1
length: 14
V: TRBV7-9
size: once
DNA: TGTGCCAGCAGCTCTCAGACAGGGTTCTATGGCTACACCTTC
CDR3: CASSSQTGFYGYTF

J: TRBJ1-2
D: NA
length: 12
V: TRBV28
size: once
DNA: TGTGCCAGCAGTTTAGAGGCCCGAGGCTACACCTTC
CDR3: CASSLEARGYTF

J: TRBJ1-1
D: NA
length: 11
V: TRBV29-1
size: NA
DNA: TGCAGCGTATCATTGACAGTTGAAGCTTTCTTT
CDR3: CSVSLTVEAFF

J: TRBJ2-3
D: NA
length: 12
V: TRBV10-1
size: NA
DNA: TGCGCCAGCAGTGCCATCCCAGATACGCAGTATTTT
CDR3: CASSAIPDTQYF

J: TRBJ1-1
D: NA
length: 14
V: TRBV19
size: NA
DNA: TGTGCCAGTAGTATAAATATTCTGAACACTGAAGCTTTCTTT
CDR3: CASSINILNTEAFF

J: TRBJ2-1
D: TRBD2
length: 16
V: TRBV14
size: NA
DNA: TGTGCCAGCACCCCAGGGGGACTAGCGGGGGGCTTGGATCAGTTCTTC
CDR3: CASTPGGLAGGLDQFF

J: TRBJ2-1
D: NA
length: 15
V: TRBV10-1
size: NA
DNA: TGCGCCAGCAGTGATCCGACAAGTATATACAATGAGCAGTTCTTC
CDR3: CASSDPTSIYNEQFF

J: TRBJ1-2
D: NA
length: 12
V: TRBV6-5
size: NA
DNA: TGTGCCACTCGGCCAGGAAACTATGGCTACACCTTC
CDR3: CATRPGNYGYTF

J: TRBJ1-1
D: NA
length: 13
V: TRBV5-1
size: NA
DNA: TGCGCCAGCAGCTTGGGTTGGAGCACTGAAGCTTTCTTT
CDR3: CASSLGWSTEAFF

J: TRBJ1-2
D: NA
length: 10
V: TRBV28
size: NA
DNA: TGTGCCAGCGGACGGTCGGGCTACACCTTC
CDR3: CASGRSGYTF

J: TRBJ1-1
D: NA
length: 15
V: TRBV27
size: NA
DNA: TGTGCCAGCAGTTTATGGGCACAGTTGAACACTGAAGCTTTCTTT
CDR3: CASSLWAQLNTEAFF

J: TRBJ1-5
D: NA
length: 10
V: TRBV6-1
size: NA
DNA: TGTGCCAGCGGAGATCAGCCCCAGCATTTT
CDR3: CASGDQPQHF

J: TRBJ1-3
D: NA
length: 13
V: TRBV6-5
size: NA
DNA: TGTGCCAGCAGCCGGGCCAGTGGAAACACCATATATTTT
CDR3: CASSRASGNTIYF

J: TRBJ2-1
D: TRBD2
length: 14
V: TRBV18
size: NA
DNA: TGTGCCAGCTCACCGAACGGGGGGAACAATGAGCAGTTCTTC
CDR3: CASSPNGGNNEQFF

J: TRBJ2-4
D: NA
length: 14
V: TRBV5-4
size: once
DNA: TGTGCCAGCAGCTTGGAGTTCAGAGGGGACATTCAGTACTTC
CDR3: CASSLEFRGDIQYF

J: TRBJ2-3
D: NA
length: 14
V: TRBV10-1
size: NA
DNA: TGCGCCAGCAGTGATGGAGGGAGCACAGATACGCAGTATTTT
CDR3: CASSDGGSTDTQYF

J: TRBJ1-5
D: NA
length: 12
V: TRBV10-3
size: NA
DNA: TGTGCCATCAGGGGGGATCGCCAGCCCCAGCATTTT
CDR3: CAIRGDRQPQHF

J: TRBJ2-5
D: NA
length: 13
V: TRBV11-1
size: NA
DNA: TGTGCCAGCAGTTCTCGGGGTCAAGAGACCCAGTACTTC
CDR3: CASSSRGQETQYF

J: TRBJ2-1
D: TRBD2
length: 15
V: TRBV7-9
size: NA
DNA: TGTGCCAGCAGCTTAGGTAGCGGGGGGATAGATGAGCAGTTCTTC
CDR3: CASSLGSGGIDEQFF

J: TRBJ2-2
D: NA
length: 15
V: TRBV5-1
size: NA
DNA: TGCGCCAGCAGCTCAGGGATTTTAAACACCGGGGAGCTGTTTTTT
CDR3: CASSSGILNTGELFF

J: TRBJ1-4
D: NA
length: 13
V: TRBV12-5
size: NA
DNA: TGTGCTAGCTCCCCCGGGGCAAGAGAAAAACTGTTTTTT
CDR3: CASSPGAREKLFF

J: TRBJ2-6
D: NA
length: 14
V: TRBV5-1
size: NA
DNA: TGCGCCAGCAGCTTAGTCCCCGGGGCCAACGTCCTGACTTTC
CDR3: CASSLVPGANVLTF

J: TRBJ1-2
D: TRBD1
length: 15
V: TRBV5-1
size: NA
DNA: TGCGCCAGCAGCTTGGCCGACAGGGGAGTTGATGGCTACACCTTC
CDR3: CASSLADRGVDGYTF